This is a list of T cell receptor beta chains from one sample in a study of blood T cell repertoires in COVID-19. Sequenced by immunoSEQ multiplex PCR; TCRdb stores in-frame clones only, minus some. The sample has about 160,000 clones, 70% to 80% seen once; the top ten hold about 8.3%. Sequencing was done on a sample of peripheral blood. All receptors derive from a man aged 55 to 70 with acute or convalescent COVID-19. CDR3s include the opening cysteine and the closing phenylalanine or tryptophan. D genes are given only for firm matches. Size is stated for part of the rows, as once, few or many counts, or as a class when the clone is expanded.

J gene: TRBJ2-6; D gene: -; clone size: -; V gene: TRBV7-3; CDR3 DNA: TGTGCCAGCACCAATCGTCAGGGAACTGGGGCCAACGTCCTGACTTTC; CDR3 protein: CASTNRQGTGANVLTF
J gene: TRBJ2-7; D gene: -; clone size: -; V gene: TRBV30; CDR3 DNA: TGTGCCTGGAGTGTACTTGGCTACGAGCAGTACTTC; CDR3 protein: CAWSVLGYEQYF
J gene: TRBJ1-3; D gene: -; clone size: -; V gene: TRBV6-2/TRBV6-3; CDR3 DNA: TGTGCCAGCAGTTACCTGAGCTCTGGAAACACCATATATTTT; CDR3 protein: CASSYLSSGNTIYF
J gene: TRBJ2-7; D gene: TRBD1; clone size: -; V gene: TRBV3-1/TRBV3-2; CDR3 DNA: TGTGCCAGCAGCCATCTAGACAGGGGGAGCTCCTACGAGCAGTACTTC; CDR3 protein: CASSHLDRGSSYEQYF
J gene: TRBJ2-1; D gene: TRBD1; clone size: -; V gene: TRBV9; CDR3 DNA: TGTGCCAGCAGCGCCTCCGGACAGGGGATTTTGAATGAGCAGTTCTTC; CDR3 protein: CASSASGQGILNEQFF
J gene: TRBJ1-5; D gene: -; clone size: -; V gene: TRBV6-1; CDR3 DNA: TGTGCCAGCAGTGAAGGGGGCTTTGGGCAGCCCCAGCATTTT; CDR3 protein: CASSEGGFGQPQHF
J gene: TRBJ1-2; D gene: TRBD1; clone size: -; V gene: TRBV9; CDR3 DNA: TGTGCCAGCAGCGCCCGACAGGGAGCGGGCTACACCTTC; CDR3 protein: CASSARQGAGYTF
J gene: TRBJ1-2; D gene: TRBD1; clone size: many; V gene: TRBV7-8; CDR3 DNA: TGTGCCAGCAGCATGGACCGGGGACAGGTTTCGGGCTACACCTTC; CDR3 protein: CASSMDRGQVSGYTF
J gene: TRBJ1-1; D gene: TRBD1; clone size: -; V gene: TRBV19; CDR3 DNA: TGTGCCAGTAGTCCCCTCGGGGAAGGGGGCAACACTGAAGCTTTCTTT; CDR3 protein: CASSPLGEGGNTEAFF
J gene: TRBJ1-1; D gene: -; clone size: -; V gene: TRBV6-2/TRBV6-3; CDR3 DNA: TGTGCCAGCAGTTCGCACAGGGAACGGACTGAAGCTTTCTTT; CDR3 protein: CASSSHRERTEAFF
J gene: TRBJ2-2; D gene: -; clone size: -; V gene: TRBV10-1; CDR3 DNA: TGCGCCAGCAGTGAGTCCCTATTCCATGGGAACACCGGGGAGCTGTTTTTT; CDR3 protein: CASSESLFHGNTGELFF
J gene: TRBJ2-5; D gene: -; clone size: -; V gene: TRBV7-7; CDR3 DNA: TGTGCTAGCAGCTTTCTAGTTCAAGAGACCCAGTACTTC; CDR3 protein: CASSFLVQETQYF
J gene: TRBJ1-1; D gene: -; clone size: -; V gene: TRBV19; CDR3 DNA: TGTGCCAGTAGTATTCACTTAGGACAGTTGAACACTGAAGCTTTCTTT; CDR3 protein: CASSIHLGQLNTEAFF
J gene: TRBJ2-2; D gene: TRBD2; clone size: -; V gene: TRBV5-4; CDR3 DNA: TGTGCCAGCAGCAAAACTAGCGGGGGGTTGAACACCGGGGAGCTGTTTTTT; CDR3 protein: CASSKTSGGLNTGELFF
J gene: TRBJ1-1; D gene: TRBD1; clone size: -; V gene: TRBV19; CDR3 DNA: TGTGCCAGTAAGGAGGGACAGGGGGCATCTGAAGCTTTCTTT; CDR3 protein: CASKEGQGASEAFF
J gene: TRBJ2-3; D gene: -; clone size: -; V gene: TRBV25-1; CDR3 DNA: TGTGCCAGCAGCTACACAGATACGCAGTATTTT; CDR3 protein: CASSYTDTQYF
J gene: TRBJ2-3; D gene: -; clone size: -; V gene: TRBV12-5; CDR3 DNA: TGTGCTAGTGGTATAGGGGCAGCGAGCACAGATACGCAGTATTTT; CDR3 protein: CASGIGAASTDTQYF
J gene: TRBJ1-2; D gene: -; clone size: -; V gene: TRBV6-1; CDR3 DNA: TGTGCCAGCAGTGAAGGCCAGGGCAGGCACTATGGCTACACCTTC; CDR3 protein: CASSEGQGRHYGYTF
J gene: TRBJ2-1; D gene: -; clone size: -; V gene: TRBV29-1; CDR3 DNA: TGCAGCGTTGATGGCGGGACAGTATTCTACAATGAGCAGTTCTTC; CDR3 protein: CSVDGGTVFYNEQFF
J gene: TRBJ2-7; D gene: TRBD1; clone size: -; V gene: TRBV6-5; CDR3 DNA: TGTGCCAGCAGTCGCGACAGGGGATCGTACGAGCAGTACTTC; CDR3 protein: CASSRDRGSYEQYF
J gene: TRBJ1-4; D gene: -; clone size: once; V gene: TRBV5-4; CDR3 DNA: TGTGCCAGCAGCTTGGGCGCAGGCTCTAATGAAAAACTGTTTTTT; CDR3 protein: CASSLGAGSNEKLFF
J gene: TRBJ1-3; D gene: TRBD1; clone size: once; V gene: TRBV3-1/TRBV3-2; CDR3 DNA: TGTGCCAGCAGCCAAGTAGGGACAGCACTAAACACCATATATTTT; CDR3 protein: CASSQVGTALNTIYF